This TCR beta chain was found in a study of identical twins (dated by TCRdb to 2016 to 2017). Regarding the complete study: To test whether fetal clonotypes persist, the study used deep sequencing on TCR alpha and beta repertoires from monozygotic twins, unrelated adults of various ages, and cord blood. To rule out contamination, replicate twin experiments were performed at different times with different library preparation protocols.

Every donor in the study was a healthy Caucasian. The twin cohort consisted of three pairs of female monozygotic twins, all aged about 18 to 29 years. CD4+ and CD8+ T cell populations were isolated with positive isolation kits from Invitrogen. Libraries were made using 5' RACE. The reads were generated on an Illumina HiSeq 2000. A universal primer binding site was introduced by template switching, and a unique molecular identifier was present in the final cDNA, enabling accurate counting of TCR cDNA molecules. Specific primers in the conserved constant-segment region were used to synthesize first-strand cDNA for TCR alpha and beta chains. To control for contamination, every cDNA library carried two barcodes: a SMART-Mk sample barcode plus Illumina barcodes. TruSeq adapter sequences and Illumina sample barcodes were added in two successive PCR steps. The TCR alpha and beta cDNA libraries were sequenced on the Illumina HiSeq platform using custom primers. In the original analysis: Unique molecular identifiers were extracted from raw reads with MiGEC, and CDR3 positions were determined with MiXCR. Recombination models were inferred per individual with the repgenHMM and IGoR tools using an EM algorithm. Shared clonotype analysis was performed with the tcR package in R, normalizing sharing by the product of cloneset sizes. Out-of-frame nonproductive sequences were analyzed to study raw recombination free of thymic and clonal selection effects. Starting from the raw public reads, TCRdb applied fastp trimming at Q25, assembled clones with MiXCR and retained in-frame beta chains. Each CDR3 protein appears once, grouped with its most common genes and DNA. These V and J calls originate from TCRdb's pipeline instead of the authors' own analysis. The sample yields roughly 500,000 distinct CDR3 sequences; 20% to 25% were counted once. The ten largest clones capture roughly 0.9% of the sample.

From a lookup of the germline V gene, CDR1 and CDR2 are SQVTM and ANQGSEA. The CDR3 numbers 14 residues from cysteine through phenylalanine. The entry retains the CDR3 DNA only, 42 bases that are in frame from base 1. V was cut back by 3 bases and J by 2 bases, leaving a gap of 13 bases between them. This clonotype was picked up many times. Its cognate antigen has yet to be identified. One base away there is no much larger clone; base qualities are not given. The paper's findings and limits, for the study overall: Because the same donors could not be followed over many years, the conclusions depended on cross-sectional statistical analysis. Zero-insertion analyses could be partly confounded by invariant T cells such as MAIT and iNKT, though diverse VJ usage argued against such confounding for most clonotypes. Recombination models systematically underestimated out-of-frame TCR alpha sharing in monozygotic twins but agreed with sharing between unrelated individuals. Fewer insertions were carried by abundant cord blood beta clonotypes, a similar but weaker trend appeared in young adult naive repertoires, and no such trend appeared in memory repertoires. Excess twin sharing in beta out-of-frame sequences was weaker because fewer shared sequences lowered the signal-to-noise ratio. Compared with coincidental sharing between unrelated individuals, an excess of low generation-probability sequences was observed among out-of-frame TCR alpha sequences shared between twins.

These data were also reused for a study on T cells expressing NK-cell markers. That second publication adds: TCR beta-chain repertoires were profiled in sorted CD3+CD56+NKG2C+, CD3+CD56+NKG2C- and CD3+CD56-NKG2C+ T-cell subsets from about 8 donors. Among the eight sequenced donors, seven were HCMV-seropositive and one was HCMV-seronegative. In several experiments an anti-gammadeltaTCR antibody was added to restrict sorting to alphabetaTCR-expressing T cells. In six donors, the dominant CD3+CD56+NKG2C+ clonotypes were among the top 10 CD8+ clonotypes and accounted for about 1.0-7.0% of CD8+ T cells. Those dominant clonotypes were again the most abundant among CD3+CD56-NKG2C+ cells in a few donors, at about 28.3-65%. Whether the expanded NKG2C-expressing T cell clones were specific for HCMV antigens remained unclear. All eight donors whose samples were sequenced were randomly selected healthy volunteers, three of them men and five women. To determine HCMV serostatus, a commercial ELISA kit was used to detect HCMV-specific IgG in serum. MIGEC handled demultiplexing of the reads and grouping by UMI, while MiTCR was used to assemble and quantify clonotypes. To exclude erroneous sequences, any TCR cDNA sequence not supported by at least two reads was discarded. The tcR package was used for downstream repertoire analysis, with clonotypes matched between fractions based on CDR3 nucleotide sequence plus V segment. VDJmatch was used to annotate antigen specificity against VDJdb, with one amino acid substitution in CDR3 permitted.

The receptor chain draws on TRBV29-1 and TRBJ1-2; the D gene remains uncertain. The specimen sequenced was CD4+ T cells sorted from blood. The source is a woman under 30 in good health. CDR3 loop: CSVERRPMNYGYTF. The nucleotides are TGCAGCGTTGAGAGGCGACCCATGAACTATGGCTACACCTTC.